The T cell receptor beta chain under discussion was sequenced for a study of CD8+CD57+ T cells in acquired aplastic anemia. The study's findings and limits: Overlap between patients and controls comprised twenty-nine CD8+ CDR3 sequences.

Genomic DNA templated the TCR beta VDJ and CDR3 profiling. Each CDR3 protein gets one entry after TCRdb re-called the reads with MiXCR. The table records about 220,000 distinct CDR3 sequences, roughly 35% of them present only once. This clonotype was counted ten times or more. Antigen: not known. This TCR was recovered from a human donor in good health, serving as a control. Sequencing input: sorted CD4+, CD8+, or CD8+CD57+ T cells (not recorded which) from PBMCs.

CDR3 loop: CASSKAGGTWAWTQYF. The CDR3 DNA sequence: TGCGCCAGCTCTAAGGCGGGGGGGACCTGGGCGTGGACCCAGTACTTC. This chain links TRBV10-2 with TRBJ2-5, with 9 bases fitting TRBD2. Looked up from germline, CDR1 is WSHSY and CDR2 is SAAADI. V trimming: 8 bases; J trimming: 7 bases; junction bases outside the gene matches: 17. The CDR3 is made up of 16 amino acids.